The present T cell receptor beta chain was sequenced within a study of control samples from healthy donors and cancer patients. This table comes from immunoSEQ multiplex PCR, and its TCRdb copy is limited to in-frame clones, with some not included. In the table there are around 200,000 clones, 90% to 95% of which are singletons. The CDR3 is made up of 14 amino acids. V lost 2 bases and J lost 7, with 11 bases in between. The germline V gene has CDR1 MNHEY and CDR2 SVGEGT. Sequencing input: blood. The J gene is TRBJ2-2, the V gene TRBV6-2 or TRBV6-3; D is possibly TRBD2 (6 bases). The source of this sequence is a woman in her 30s in good health. In nucleotides, the CDR3 is TGTGCCAGCAGTTACGGAGGGCCGGGCGGGGAGCTGTTTTTT. Its protein is CASSYGGPGGELFF.